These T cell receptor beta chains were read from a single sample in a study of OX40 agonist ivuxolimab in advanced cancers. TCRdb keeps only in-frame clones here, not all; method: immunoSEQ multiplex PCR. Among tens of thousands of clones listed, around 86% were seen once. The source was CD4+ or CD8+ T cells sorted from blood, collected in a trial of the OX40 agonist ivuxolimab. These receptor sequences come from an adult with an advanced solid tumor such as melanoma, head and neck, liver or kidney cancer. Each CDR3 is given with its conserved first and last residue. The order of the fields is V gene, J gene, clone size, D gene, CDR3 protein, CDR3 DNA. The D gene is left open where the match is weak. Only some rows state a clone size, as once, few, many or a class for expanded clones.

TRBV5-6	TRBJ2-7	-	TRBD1	CASSRTGFGPTNEQYF	TGTGCCAGCAGCCGGACAGGGTTCGGTCCCACGAACGAGCAGTACTTC
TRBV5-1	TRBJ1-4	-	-	CASSLGRATNEKLFF	TGCGCCAGCAGCTTGGGCCGCGCAACTAATGAAAAACTGTTTTTT
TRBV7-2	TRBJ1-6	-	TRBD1	CASSLAGGSFNSPLHF	TGTGCCAGCAGCTTAGCAGGGGGCTCCTTTAATTCACCCCTCCACTTT
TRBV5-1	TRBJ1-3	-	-	CASSFDGSSGNTIYF	TGCGCCAGCAGCTTCGACGGTTCCTCTGGAAACACCATATATTTT
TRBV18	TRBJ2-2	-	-	CASSRQGGLGELFF	TGTGCCAGCTCACGGCAGGGGGGCCTCGGGGAGCTGTTTTTT
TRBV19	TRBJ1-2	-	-	CASSPGTRYSYTF	TGTGCCAGTAGTCCCGGGACCCGGTATAGCTACACCTTC
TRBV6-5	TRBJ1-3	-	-	CASSPPGGAGNTIYF	TGTGCCAGCAGCCCACCGGGGGGAGCTGGAAACACCATATATTTT
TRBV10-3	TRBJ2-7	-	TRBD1	CAISESGGQGAQTGYEQYF	TGTGCCATCAGTGAGTCGGGTGGGCAGGGGGCCCAAACCGGCTACGAGCAGTACTTC
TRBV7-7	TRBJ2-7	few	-	CASSYALGHEQYF	TGTGCTAGCAGCTATGCTTTGGGCCACGAGCAGTACTTC
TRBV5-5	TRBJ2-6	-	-	CASSSKPLSGSGANVLTF	TGTGCCAGCAGCTCCAAACCACTATCAGGGTCGGGGGCCAACGTCCTGACTTTC
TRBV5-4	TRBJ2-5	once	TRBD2	CASPGGSGGRQETQYF	TGTGCCAGCCCCGGGGGTAGCGGGGGGAGGCAAGAGACCCAGTACTTC
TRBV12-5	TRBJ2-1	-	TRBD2	CASGRSSGGYNEQFF	TGTGCTAGTGGAAGATCTAGCGGGGGTTACAATGAGCAGTTCTTC
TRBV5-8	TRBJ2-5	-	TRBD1	CASSFSGTGKETQYF	TGTGCCAGCAGCTTCTCCGGGACAGGGAAAGAGACCCAGTACTTC
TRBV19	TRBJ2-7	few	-	CASSFKATYEQYF	TGTGCCAGTAGTTTCAAGGCCACCTACGAGCAGTACTTC
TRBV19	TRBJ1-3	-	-	CASRSQGRSGNTIYF	TGTGCCAGTCGATCACAGGGCCGCTCTGGAAACACCATATATTTT
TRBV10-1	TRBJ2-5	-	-	CASSAGGLQETQYF	TGCGCCAGCAGTGCAGGGGGGCTTCAAGAGACCCAGTACTTC
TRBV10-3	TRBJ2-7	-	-	CAISGLASYEQYF	TGTGCCATCAGTGGGCTGGCCTCCTACGAGCAGTACTTC
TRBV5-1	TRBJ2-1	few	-	CASSEVNVRNNEQFF	TGCGCCAGCAGCGAAGTAAATGTTAGGAACAATGAGCAGTTCTTC
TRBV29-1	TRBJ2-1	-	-	CSVGGTSYNEQFF	TGCAGCGTTGGAGGGACCTCCTACAATGAGCAGTTCTTC
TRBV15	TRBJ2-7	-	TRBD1	CATSRYGQGDYEQYF	TGTGCCACCAGCAGATACGGACAGGGGGACTACGAGCAGTACTTC
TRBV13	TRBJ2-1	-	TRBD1	CASSLGGQVISYNEQFF	TGTGCCAGCAGCTTAGGGGGACAGGTTATATCCTACAATGAGCAGTTCTTC
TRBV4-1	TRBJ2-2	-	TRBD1	CASSQANRGPGELFF	TGCGCCAGCAGCCAAGCCAACAGGGGTCCCGGGGAGCTGTTTTTT
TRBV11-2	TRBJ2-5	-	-	CASSPGTLTQTQYF	TGTGCCAGCAGCCCAGGGACCCTAACTCAGACCCAGTACTTC
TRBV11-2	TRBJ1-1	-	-	CASSLDIKTQAFF	TGTGCCAGCAGCTTAGATATTAAAACGCAAGCTTTCTTT
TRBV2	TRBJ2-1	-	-	CASIENSYNEQFF	TGTGCCAGCATTGAGAACTCCTACAATGAGCAGTTCTTC
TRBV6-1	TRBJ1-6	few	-	CASLGDGFVALHF	TGTGCCAGCCTGGGGGACGGATTCGTTGCCCTCCACTTT
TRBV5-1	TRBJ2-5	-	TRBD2	CASSLQRGPQETQYF	TGCGCCAGCAGCTTGCAGCGGGGACCCCAAGAGACCCAGTACTTC
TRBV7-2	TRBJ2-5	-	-	CASSLDRRAPETQYF	TGTGCCAGCAGCTTAGACCGCCGAGCGCCGGAGACCCAGTACTTC
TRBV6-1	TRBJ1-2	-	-	CASSESGRQAYGYTF	TGTGCCAGCAGTGAATCGGGACGACAGGCCTATGGCTACACCTTC
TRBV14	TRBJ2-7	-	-	CASSRGVGYYEQYF	TGTGCCAGCAGCCGGGGAGTGGGCTACTACGAGCAGTACTTC
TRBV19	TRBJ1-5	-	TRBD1	CASSTGTGYGRQPQHF	TGTGCCAGTAGTACCGGGACAGGGTACGGTAGGCAGCCCCAGCATTTT
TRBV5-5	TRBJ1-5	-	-	CASSLRAGARNQPQHF	TGTGCCAGCAGCTTGAGAGCAGGGGCTCGGAATCAGCCCCAGCATTTT
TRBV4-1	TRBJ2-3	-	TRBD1	CASSPSGQGGGSDTQYF	TGCGCCAGCAGCCCATCGGGACAGGGGGGGGGTTCGGATACGCAGTATTTT
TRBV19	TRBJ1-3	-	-	CASSIRGRDLSGNTIYF	TGTGCCAGTAGTATTCGGGGCAGGGATTTATCCGGAAACACCATATATTTT
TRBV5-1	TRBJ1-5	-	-	CASSLNPAGRDQPQHF	TGCGCCAGCAGCTTAAACCCCGCAGGCCGGGATCAGCCCCAGCATTTT
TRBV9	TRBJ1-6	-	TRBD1	CASSVAGQGGALGNSPLHF	TGTGCCAGCAGCGTAGCCGGACAGGGGGGTGCTTTGGGGAATTCACCCCTCCACTTT
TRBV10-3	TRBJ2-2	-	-	CAISEWGNTGELFF	TGTGCCATCAGTGAGTGGGGGAACACCGGGGAGCTGTTTTTT
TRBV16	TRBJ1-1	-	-	CASSRMNMNTEAFF	TGTGCCAGCAGCCGGATGAACATGAACACTGAAGCTTTCTTT
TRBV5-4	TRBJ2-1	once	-	CASSSGVVGNYNEQFF	TGTGCCAGCAGCTCCGGGGTGGTTGGGAATTACAATGAGCAGTTCTTC
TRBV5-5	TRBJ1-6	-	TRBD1	CASSPGQGNSPLHF	TGTGCCAGCAGCCCCGGACAGGGGAATTCACCCCTCCACTTT
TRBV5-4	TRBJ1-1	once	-	CASGTLARTPNTEAFF	TGTGCCAGCGGGACTTTGGCGCGGACCCCAAACACTGAAGCTTTCTTT
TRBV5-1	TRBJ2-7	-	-	CASSLGGTGEAYEQYF	TGCGCCAGCAGCTTGGGAGGTACAGGGGAGGCTTACGAGCAGTACTTC
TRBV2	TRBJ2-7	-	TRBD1	CAILQGSSYEQYF	TGTGCCATCCTACAGGGGTCCTCCTACGAGCAGTACTTC
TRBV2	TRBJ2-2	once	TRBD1	CASRGQGSYPGELFF	TGTGCCAGCAGAGGACAGGGGTCGTACCCCGGGGAGCTGTTTTTT
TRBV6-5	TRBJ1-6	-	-	CASSPVGFGSSPLHF	TGTGCCAGCAGCCCCGTGGGGTTCGGCAGTTCACCCCTCCACTTT
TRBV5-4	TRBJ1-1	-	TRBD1	CASSSRDSTEAFF	TGTGCCAGCAGCTCCCGGGACAGCACTGAAGCTTTCTTT
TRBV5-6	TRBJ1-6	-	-	CASSRRRVHDSPLHF	TGTGCCAGCAGCAGACGACGGGTCCACGATTCACCCCTCCACTTT
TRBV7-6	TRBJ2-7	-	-	CASSLALLAGLGEQYF	TGTGCCAGCAGCTTAGCCCTGCTGGCCGGCCTTGGCGAGCAGTACTTC
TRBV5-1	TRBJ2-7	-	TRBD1	CASSGSGQGALEQYF	TGCGCCAGCAGTGGGTCAGGACAGGGGGCTTTGGAGCAGTACTTC
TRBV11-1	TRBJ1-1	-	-	CASSGYTNTEAFF	TGTGCCAGCAGCGGGTACACGAACACTGAAGCTTTCTTT
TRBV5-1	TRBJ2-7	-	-	CASSRDSNEQYF	TGCGCCAGCAGCCGCGACAGTAACGAGCAGTACTTC
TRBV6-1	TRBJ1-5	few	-	CASDTEGNQPQHF	TGTGCCAGCGACACCGAGGGCAATCAGCCCCAGCATTTT
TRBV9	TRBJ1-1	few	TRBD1	CASSVVQGRDTEAFF	TGTGCCAGCAGCGTAGTACAGGGGAGGGACACTGAAGCTTTCTTT